This T cell receptor (beta chain) originates from a study of glioma-infiltrating T cells. TCR alpha and beta CDR3 regions were amplified from RNA using iRepertoire nested multiplex PCR. MiXCR, applied by TCRdb to the multiplex PCR reads, yields one record per CDR3 protein. The data hold 90,000 to 110,000 distinct CDR3 sequences, with less than 30% observed a single time. Note on this clonotype: One end of the junction is discordant with germline, which a read error may explain.

The length of the CDR3 is 14 residues. CDR1 and CDR2 (germline): ENHRY, SYGVKD. The sequence came from a human donor with low-grade glioma or glioblastoma, undergoing nonglioma brain surgery, or in good health (not recorded which). This chain joins TRBV10-3 and TRBJ1-5; 11 bases are a match to TRBD1. Sequences were obtained from glioma tissue, nonneoplastic brain tissue, or PBMCs (not recorded which). CDR3 DNA: TGTGACAGCAGCCGGACAGGGGGCGATCAGCCCCATCATTTT. It is translated as CDSSRTGGDQPHHF.